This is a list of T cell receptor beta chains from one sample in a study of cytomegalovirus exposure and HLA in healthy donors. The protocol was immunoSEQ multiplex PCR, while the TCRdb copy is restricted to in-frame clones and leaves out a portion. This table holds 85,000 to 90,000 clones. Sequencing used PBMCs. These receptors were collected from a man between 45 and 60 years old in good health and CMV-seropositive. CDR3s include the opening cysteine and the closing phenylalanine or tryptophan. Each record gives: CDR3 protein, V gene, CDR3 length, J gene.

CASSQDRGPNYGYTF,TRBV4-1,15,TRBJ1-2
CASSPYMNTEAFF,TRBV11-2,13,TRBJ1-1
CASSQTAGNTGELFF,TRBV4-3,15,TRBJ2-2
CASSLLGASYSNQPQHF,TRBV5-8,17,TRBJ1-5
CASSLFSGSKDTQYF,TRBV5-1,15,TRBJ2-3
CSVETDRESSYEQYF,TRBV29-1,15,TRBJ2-7
CASSQGLAGPLRNEQFF,TRBV4-2,17,TRBJ2-1
CASSLTANTEAFF,TRBV4-3,13,TRBJ1-1
CASSPLWAGKGYTF,TRBV7-6,14,TRBJ1-2
CASRGDRNSNQPQHF,TRBV19,15,TRBJ1-5